This T cell receptor (beta chain) comes out of a study of cytomegalovirus exposure and HLA in healthy donors. For the study at large: The platform used for the 120 or so validation repertoires matched that of the approximately 670 first-cohort repertoires, a later analysis reported.

The repertoire was sequenced with immunoSEQ multiplex PCR; TCRdb's copy has only in-frame clones and lacks some. The sample lists roughly 150,000 clones, about 88% occurring once. As to this clone: No antigen is known for it.

Study conclusions and caveats: Through in vitro validation, three CMV-associated chains were shown to be specific for CMV antigens.

The CDR3 consists of 12 residues. V lost 9 bases, J lost 4 bases, and 12 bases lay in between. Germline CDR1 SNHLY, CDR2 FYNNEI. Sequenced input: PBMCs. The chain has TRBV2 and TRBJ1-1; tentatively, D is TRBD1 (5 bases). The receptor's source is a man aged 18 to 30 in good health and CMV-seronegative. The CDR3 DNA reads TGTGCCAGTAAGACAGTCTCCACTGAAGCTTTCTTT. It yields the protein CASKTVSTEAFF.